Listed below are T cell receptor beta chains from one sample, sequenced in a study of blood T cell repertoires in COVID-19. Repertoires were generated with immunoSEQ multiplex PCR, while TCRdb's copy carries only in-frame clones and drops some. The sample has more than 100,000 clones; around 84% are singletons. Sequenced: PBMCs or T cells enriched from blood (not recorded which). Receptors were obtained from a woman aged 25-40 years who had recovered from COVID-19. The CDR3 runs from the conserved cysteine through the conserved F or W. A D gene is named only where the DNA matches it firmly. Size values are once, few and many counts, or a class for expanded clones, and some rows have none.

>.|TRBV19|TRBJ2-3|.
TGTGCCAGTAGTGGCGGGTCTTTTAGCACAGATACGCAGTATTTT
CASSGGSFSTDTQYF
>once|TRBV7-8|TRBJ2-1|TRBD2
TGTGCCAGCAGCTCTATGCGGGGGTTGGGGCCCGAGCAGTTCTTC
CASSSMRGLGPEQFF
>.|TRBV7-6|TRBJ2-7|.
TGTGCCAGCAGCTTACCATTAGGACTCGCCTACGAGCAGTACTTC
CASSLPLGLAYEQYF
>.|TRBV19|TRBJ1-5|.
TGTGCCAGTAGCTACACAGATAGCAATCAGCCCCAGCATTTT
CASSYTDSNQPQHF
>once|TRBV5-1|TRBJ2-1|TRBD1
TGCGCCAGCAGCTTACAGGGGGCCCCCTACAATGAGCAGTTCTTC
CASSLQGAPYNEQFF
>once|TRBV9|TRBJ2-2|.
TGTGCCAGCAGCGTAGGCGCTAGCCGGAACACCGGGGAGCTGTTTTTT
CASSVGASRNTGELFF
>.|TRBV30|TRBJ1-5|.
TGTGCCTGGAGTGTACGTAGTCGGCAGCCCCAGCATTTT
CAWSVRSRQPQHF
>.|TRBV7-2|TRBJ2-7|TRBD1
TGTGCCAGCAGCTTAGCGGGACAGGGGTCCTACGAGCAGTACTTC
CASSLAGQGSYEQYF
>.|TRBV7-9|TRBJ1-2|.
TGTGCCAGCAGCTTGCAGGGGCCAGGGCTCTATGGCTACACCTTC
CASSLQGPGLYGYTF
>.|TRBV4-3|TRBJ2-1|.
TGCGCCAGCAGCCAAGACTTATCACCGGGGTATCCAGGAGAGGATGAGCAGTTCTTC
CASSQDLSPGYPGEDEQFF
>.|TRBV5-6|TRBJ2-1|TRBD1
TGTGCCAGCACCCGAGGTATAGGGGGCATTGATGAGCAGTTCTTC
CASTRGIGGIDEQFF
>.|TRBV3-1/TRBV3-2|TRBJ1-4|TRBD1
TGTGCCAGCAGCCAAGCCTTGGGGTGGGACAGGGTTAATGAAAAACTGTTTTTT
CASSQALGWDRVNEKLFF
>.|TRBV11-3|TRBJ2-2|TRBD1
TGTGCCAGCAGCTTTGCCAGGGGGCCCGGGGAGCTGTTTTTT
CASSFARGPGELFF
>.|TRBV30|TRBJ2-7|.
TGTGCCTGGAGTGTACCCGCCAGGTACGAGCAGTACTTC
CAWSVPARYEQYF
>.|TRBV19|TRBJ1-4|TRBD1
TGTGCCAGTGCTCGGACAGGCAGTAATGAAAAACTGTTTTTT
CASARTGSNEKLFF
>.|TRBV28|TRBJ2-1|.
TGTGCCAGCAGCCGACGGCAGCGGTCCTACAATGAGCAGTTCTTC
CASSRRQRSYNEQFF
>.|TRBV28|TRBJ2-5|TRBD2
TGTGCCAGCAGTTTATTTTTGGGGGACTATCAAGAGACCCAGTACTTC
CASSLFLGDYQETQYF
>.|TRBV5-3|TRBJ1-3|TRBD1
TGTGCCAGAAGCTCGATGACGGACAGGGATTCTGGAAACACCATATATTTT
CARSSMTDRDSGNTIYF
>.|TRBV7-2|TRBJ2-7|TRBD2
TGTGCCAGCAGCTTAGGGCGGACTAGCGTTGCCTACGAGCAGTACTTC
CASSLGRTSVAYEQYF
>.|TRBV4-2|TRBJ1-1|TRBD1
TGTGCCAGCAGCCAAGATTTGGACTACAGGGGTCGGACTGAAGCTTTCTTT
CASSQDLDYRGRTEAFF
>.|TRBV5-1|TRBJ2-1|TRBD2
TGCGCCAGCAGCCTCGGACTAGCGGGAGGGCCGATCAATGAGCAGTTCTTC
CASSLGLAGGPINEQFF
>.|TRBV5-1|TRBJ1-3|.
TGCGCCAGCAGCTCCACACAGGGTCCCGGAAACACCATATATTTT
CASSSTQGPGNTIYF
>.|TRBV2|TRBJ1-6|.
TGTGCCAGCAGTGTTGTGACTCGGGCCTATAATTCACCCCTCCACTTT
CASSVVTRAYNSPLHF